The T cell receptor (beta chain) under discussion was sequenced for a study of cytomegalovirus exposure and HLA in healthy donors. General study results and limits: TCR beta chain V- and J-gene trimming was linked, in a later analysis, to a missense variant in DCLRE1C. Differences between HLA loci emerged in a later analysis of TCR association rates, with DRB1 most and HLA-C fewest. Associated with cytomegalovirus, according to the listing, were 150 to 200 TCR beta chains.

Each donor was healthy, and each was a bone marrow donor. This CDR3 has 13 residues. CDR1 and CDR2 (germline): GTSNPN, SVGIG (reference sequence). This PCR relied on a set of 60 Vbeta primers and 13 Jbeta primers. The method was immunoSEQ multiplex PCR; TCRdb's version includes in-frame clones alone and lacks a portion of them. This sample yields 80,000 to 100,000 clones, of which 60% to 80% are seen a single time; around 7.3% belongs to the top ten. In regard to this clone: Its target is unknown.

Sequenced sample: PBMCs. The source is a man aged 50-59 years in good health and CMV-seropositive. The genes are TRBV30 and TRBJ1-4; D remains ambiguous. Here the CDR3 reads CACITATNEKLFF. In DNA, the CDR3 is TGTGCGTGTATAACAGCAACTAATGAAAAACTGTTTTTT.